A single sample gave rise to the 10 T cell receptor beta chains below, sequenced in a study of T cell responses to AZD1222 COVID-19 vaccine. Here immunoSEQ multiplex PCR was the method, and the copy in TCRdb shows in-frame clones only, minus some. The sample shows some 97,000 clones, roughly 91% of them seen only once. This material consisted of peripheral blood, taken on day 0 of AZD1222 vaccination. The receptors were gathered from an adult in good health.

The chain is built from TRBV11-2 and TRBJ2-3; a weak D match, TRBD1 (6 bases). The germline V and J ends were trimmed by 5 bases and 1 base, with 13 bases remaining between them. The CDR3 spans 15 residues. Germline V lookup: CDR1 SGHAT, CDR2 FQNNGV. The CDR3: CASSTLWTGTDTQYF. The CDR3 DNA reads TGTGCCAGCAGCACGCTTTGGACAGGCACAGATACGCAGTATTTT.

The chain combines TRBV19 with TRBJ2-3; D is unresolved. This CDR3 is 14 amino acids long. V gave up 5 bases and J gave up 5 bases, with 14 bases separating them. From germline, CDR1 is LNHDA and CDR2 SQIVND (reference sequence). In DNA, the CDR3 is TGTGCCAGTAGTCCCCTTTACATGGGAGATACGCAGTATTTT. Translating gives CASSPLYMGDTQYF.

This chain links TRBV11-1 with TRBJ1-4; 7 bases map to TRBD1. Germline CDR1 and CDR2: SGHAT and FQDESV (reference sequence). V shed 5 bases, J shed 7 bases, and the junction held 7 bases outside the gene matches. The CDR3 consists of 14 residues. The CDR3: CASSPVGTVEKLFF. Written as DNA, the CDR3 is TGTGCCAGCAGCCCCGTCGGGACAGTTGAAAAACTGTTTTTT. The full variable domain, with the rest looked up from reference TRBV11-1 and TRBJ1-4, is EAEVAQSPRYKITEKSQAVAFWCDPISGHATLYWYRQILGQGPELLVQFQDESVVDDSQLPKDRFSAERLKGVDSTLKIQPAELGDSAMYLCASSPVGTVEKLFFGSGTQLSVL.

The genes are TRBV30 and TRBJ2-2; D remains unclear. The CDR3 totals 12 residues. Trimming took off 0 bases at V and 8 bases at J, with 7 bases between the two ends. Germline-derived CDR1 and CDR2 are GTSNPN and SVGIG (reference sequence). The CDR3 is CAWSVNWGELFF. DNA for the CDR3: TGTGCCTGGAGTGTTAACTGGGGGGAGCTGTTTTTT.

The rearrangement links TRBV4-2 to TRBJ2-6; D is uncertain. V lost 5 bases and J lost 0, with 14 bases in between. The CDR3 sequence is 17 residues long. Germline V gives CDR1 LGHNA, CDR2 YNFKEQ. CDR3 in amino acids: CASSARVRGSGANVLTF. The DNA for the CDR3 is TGTGCCAGCAGCGCTAGAGTTAGAGGCTCTGGGGCCAACGTCCTGACTTTC.

Only a few counts were recorded for this clone. CDR3 protein: CASSQDDDLSEAFF. The CDR3 DNA follows: TGTGCCAGCAGTCAGGACGATGATTTGTCTGAAGCTTTCTTT. This chain joins TRBV6-5 and TRBJ1-1; D ambiguous. V was pared by 5 bases and J by 6 bases, with 16 bases between. CDR1 is MNHEY and CDR2 is SVGAGI in the germline V gene. The CDR3 extends over 14 amino acids.

The chain joins TRBV4-2 to TRBJ1-4; D remains unclear. CDR1 LGHNA and CDR2 YNFKEQ come from the germline V gene. Trimming took off 1 base at V and 2 bases at J, with 8 bases between the two ends. The CDR3 spans 15 residues. CDR3 protein: CASSQGSTTNEKLFF. For the CDR3, the DNA is TGTGCCAGCAGCCAAGGTTCGACTACTAATGAAAAACTGTTTTTT.

The sample holds one count of this clone. The chain recombines TRBV11-3 with TRBJ1-1; possibly TRBD1 for D (5 bases). V gave up 0 bases and J gave up 2 bases, with 10 bases separating them. This CDR3 comprises 15 residues. Per the germline V gene, CDR1 is SGHNT and CDR2 is YENEEA. Here the CDR3 DNA reads TGTGCCAGCAGCTTAGATTTGGGACTAAACACTGAAGCTTTCTTT. Its protein is CASSLDLGLNTEAFF. The variable domain in full, with the rest retrieved from reference TRBV11-3 and TRBJ1-1, is EAGVVQSPRYKIIEKKQPVAFWCNPISGHNTLYWYLQNLGQGPELLIRYENEEAVDDSQLPKDRFSAERLKGVDSTLKIQPAELGDSAVYLCASSLDLGLNTEAFFGQGTRLTVV.

The V call is TRBV27, the J call TRBJ2-1; 9 bases match TRBD2. Looked up from germline, CDR1 is MNHEY and CDR2 is SMNVEV (reference sequence). Trimming cost V 0 bases and J 4 bases; bases outside gene matches: 7. CDR3 length equals 17 residues. The CDR3 nucleotides read TGTGCCAGCAGTTTATCTGGGGGACTAGCTTATTACAATGAGCAGTTCTTC. Its protein is CASSLSGGLAYYNEQFF.

The chain couples TRBV7-2 to TRBJ2-2, with D maybe TRBD1 (5 bases). In germline, CDR1 is SGHTA, CDR2 FQGNSA. CDR3 length: 13 residues. V lost 11 bases and J 6 bases, leaving 16 bases between the germline ends. CDR3 in amino acids: CAGSYRIAGELFF. DNA of the CDR3: TGTGCCGGATCTTACAGGATCGCCGGGGAGCTGTTTTTT.